Shown below are 27 T cell receptor beta chains from a single sample sequenced in a study of blood T cell repertoires in COVID-19. Method: immunoSEQ multiplex PCR; TCRdb's copy keeps in-frame clones and lacks some. This sample has about 140,000 clones, with about 81% found just once. Sequences were obtained from peripheral blood. The receptors come from a woman at least 80 years old with acute or convalescent COVID-19.

Details on this clone: Within the sample, other DNA sequences also encode this same CDR3. The chain couples TRBV9 to TRBJ2-5; D possibly corresponds to TRBD1 (5 bases). V dropped 0 bases and J dropped 4 bases, with 7 bases sitting between them. This CDR3 spans 13 amino acids. Germline loops: CDR1 SGDLS, CDR2 YYNGEE. The CDR3 loop is CASSVGGGETQYF. The CDR3 DNA reads TGTGCCAGCAGCGTAGGGGGCGGAGAGACCCAGTACTTC.

This rearrangement joins TRBV11-2 to TRBJ1-1; D remains unclear. V dropped 5 bases and J dropped 2 bases, with 12 bases sitting between them. CDR3 length equals 14 residues. Per the germline V gene, CDR1 is SGHAT and CDR2 is FQNNGV. The CDR3 here is CASSTGRANTEAFF. The CDR3 DNA reads as TGTGCCAGCAGCACTGGGAGGGCTAACACTGAAGCTTTCTTT.

This clone was seen a handful of times. The chain recombines TRBV2 with TRBJ2-3; D perhaps matches TRBD1 (6 bases). CDR3 length equals 14 residues. Germline CDR1 is SNHLY and CDR2 is FYNNEI. V was pared by 6 bases and J by 5 bases, with 15 bases between. The DNA of the CDR3 is TGTGCCAGCAGGTGGACAGCCCTAAAAGATACGCAGTATTTT. Its protein product is CASRWTALKDTQYF.

This chain uses TRBV28 with TRBJ1-5; 10 positions agree with TRBD1. The CDR3 is made up of 14 amino acids. After removal of 5 bases from V and 6 bases from J, the junction contained 4 bases not matched to a gene. Germline values: CDR1 MDHEN, CDR2 SYDVKM. Here the CDR3 DNA reads TGTGCCAGCAGTATGACAGGGGGCCGTCAGCCCCAGCATTTT. It codes for CASSMTGGRQPQHF.

The rearrangement uses TRBV30 and TRBJ1-1, with D unresolved. Per the germline V gene, CDR1 is GTSNPN and CDR2 is SVGIG (reference sequence). Trimming removed 0 bases at V and 1 base at J, with 15 bases between. The CDR3 extends over 16 amino acids. CDR3 sequence: CAWSVGRNSRNTEAFF. The CDR3, as DNA: TGTGCCTGGAGTGTAGGTAGGAACAGCAGGAACACTGAAGCTTTCTTT.

This sequence joins TRBV18 and TRBJ2-2; 8 positions match TRBD1. V lost 2 bases and J lost 11; bases outside the gene matches: 7. Germline assignment: CDR1 KGHSH and CDR2 LQKENI. The CDR3 covers 14 residues. The CDR3 here is CASSPSTGDLELFF. CDR3 sequence (DNA): TGTGCCAGCTCACCATCGACAGGGGACCTCGAGCTGTTTTTT.

This sequence joins TRBV10-3 and TRBJ1-4; 8 positions agree with TRBD1. Per germline, CDR1 ENHRY and CDR2 SYGVKD. The junction had 14 bases not matched to a gene; V was cut back by 0 bases and J by 14 bases. The CDR3 runs to 16 residues. The CDR3, as DNA: TGTGCCATCAGTGAGTCGCAGGGGGCGCATGGGGGTGTGCTGTTTTTT. It is translated as CAISESQGAHGGVLFF.

This chain connects TRBV27 to TRBJ1-5, with 7 bases that match TRBD1. This CDR3 contains 14 residues. CDR1 is MNHEY and CDR2 is SMNVEV in the germline V gene (reference sequence). Germline trimming cut 6 bases from V and 3 bases from J; bases unmatched to any gene: 5. The chain's CDR3 is CASRRTGDNQPQHF. The CDR3 DNA is TGTGCCAGCAGACGGACAGGAGACAATCAGCCCCAGCATTTT.

The rearrangement joins TRBV9 to TRBJ1-6; D possibly corresponds to TRBD1 (6 bases). Trimming stripped 3 bases from V and 11 bases from J, with 12 bases between. In germline, CDR1 is SGDLS, CDR2 YYNGEE. The CDR3 is 13 residues long. The CDR3 region is CASSEQGIAPLHF. The CDR3 region has the DNA TGTGCCAGCAGCGAACAGGGAATAGCACCCCTCCACTTT.

The gene calls are TRBV5-1 and TRBJ1-2, with 7 bases that match TRBD1. V lost 0 bases, J lost 8 bases, and 7 bases stayed unmatched. Germline loops: CDR1 SGHRS, CDR2 YFSETQ. The CDR3 is 14 amino acids. CDR3 coding DNA: TGCGCCAGCAGCTTGGGACAGGGAAACGAGGGCTACACCTTC. As protein: CASSLGQGNEGYTF.

J is TRBJ2-1 and V is TRBV11-1; TRBD1 matches 7 bases. Trimming cost V 5 bases and J 8 bases; bases outside gene matches: 12. Germline V gene sequence: CDR1 SGHAT, CDR2 FQDESV (reference sequence). This CDR3 has 15 residues. The CDR3 is CASSRRQGSVYEQFF. The CDR3 DNA sequence: TGTGCCAGCAGCCGTCGACAGGGTTCCGTCTATGAGCAGTTCTTC.

The chain is built from TRBV7-6 and TRBJ2-5, with 8 bases aligning to TRBD2. After removal of 1 base from V and 0 bases from J, the junction contained 4 bases not matched to a gene. CDR1 is SGHVS, CDR2 FNYEAQ, per germline. This CDR3 has 16 residues. In DNA, the CDR3 is TGTGCCAGCAGCTTAGGCGTAGCGGGGTACCAAGAGACCCAGTACTTC. Protein product: CASSLGVAGYQETQYF. Using reference TRBV7-6 and TRBJ2-5 for the parts outside the CDR3, the full variable domain is GAGVSQSPRYKVTKRGQDVALRCDPISGHVSLYWYRQALGQGPEFLTYFNYEAQQDKSGLPNDRFSAERPEGSISTLTIQRTEQRDSAMYRCASSLGVAGYQETQYFGPGTRLLVL.

This chain links TRBV12-1 with TRBJ2-2; the DNA was not used to check the table's D call, TRBD2. TRBV12-1 constitutes a pseudogene. This CDR3 is 19 amino acids long. CDR3 nucleotides: TGTGCCAGCAGCTTAATCCAGACTAGCGGGGGGGCAAACACCGGGGAGCTGTTTTTT. Protein product: CASSLIQTSGGANTGELFF.

This clone was counted a single time. This chain joins TRBV19 and TRBJ1-3; TRBD1 matches 7 bases. This CDR3 spans 15 amino acids. The junction had 9 bases not matched to a gene; V was cut back by 10 bases and J by 0 bases. The V gene's germline CDR1 is LNHDA and CDR2 SQIVND (reference sequence). As DNA, the CDR3 is TGTGCCACCCGGGACAGCCTCTTCTCTGGAAACACCATATATTTT. Residues: CATRDSLFSGNTIYF.

The chain combines TRBV4-2 with TRBJ2-6; 10 bases fit TRBD1. The CDR3 length is 17 residues. V was clipped by 4 bases and J by 2 bases; unmatched bases: 5. In germline, CDR1 is LGHNA, CDR2 YNFKEQ. The CDR3 reads CASSRGTGAPGANVLTF. The CDR3 region has the DNA TGTGCCAGCAGCCGTGGGACAGGGGCCCCTGGGGCCAACGTCCTGACTTTC.

The CDR3 region has the DNA TGTGCCAGTACCGATCATCGGATAGGGGTTATTAATCAGCCCCAGCATTTT. It specifies CASTDHRIGVINQPQHF. The chain joins TRBV19 to TRBJ1-5; D perhaps matches TRBD1 (5 bases). V was trimmed by 7 bases and J by 4 bases, leaving 23 bases between them. Germline V gene data show CDR1 as LNHDA and CDR2 as SQIVND (reference sequence). This CDR3 contains 17 residues.

V is TRBV4-1 and J is TRBJ2-7; weak D call: TRBD2 (6 bases). This CDR3 is built from 15 residues. Between the trimmed V and J ends, which lost 1 base and 6 bases, there was a span of 16 bases. Germline assignment: CDR1 MGHRA and CDR2 YSYEKL. This CDR3 reads CASSQGVAGHGEQYF. The CDR3 DNA reads as TGCGCCAGCAGCCAAGGAGTGGCGGGGCACGGCGAGCAGTACTTC.

V is TRBV28 and J is TRBJ1-2; unclear D gene. The CDR3 length is 14 residues. V shed 6 bases and J shed 0 bases, with 11 bases lying between them. Germline CDR1 MDHEN, CDR2 SYDVKM. DNA for the CDR3: TGTGCCAGCAGATCCCCTCAGACTAACTATGGCTACACCTTC. Protein: CASRSPQTNYGYTF.

J is TRBJ2-7 and V is TRBV20-1; tentatively, D is TRBD1 (6 bases). This CDR3 region has 14 residues. V lost 3 bases, J lost 0 bases, and 12 bases lay in between. From germline, CDR1 is DFQATT and CDR2 SNEGSKA (reference sequence). DNA for the CDR3: TGCAGTGCTAGTTACAGGGACCACTCCTACGAGCAGTACTTC. This translates into CSASYRDHSYEQYF.

V gene TRBV28 combines with J gene TRBJ1-6; D not resolved. Trimming removed 4 bases from V and 10 bases from J, with 20 bases in between. The CDR3 consists of 16 residues. In germline, CDR1 is MDHEN, CDR2 SYDVKM. The CDR3 protein is CASSSHSGTMKSPLHF. CDR3 in DNA: TGTGCCAGCAGTTCCCATTCGGGTACGATGAAGTCACCCCTCCACTTT.

This chain connects TRBV27 to TRBJ1-5; maybe TRBD1 (5 bases). Between the trimmed V and J ends, which lost 7 bases and 7 bases, there was a span of 23 bases. This CDR3 has 16 amino acids. Germline lookup yields CDR1 MNHEY and CDR2 SMNVEV (reference sequence). Here the CDR3 DNA reads TGTGCCAGCACGTCAATGGAGGGGCCCGACCGCCAGCCCCAGCATTTT. This sequence encodes CASTSMEGPDRQPQHF.

This chain links TRBV5-6 with TRBJ2-7, with TRBD1 as a possible D gene (8 bases). Germline V gives CDR1 SGHDT, CDR2 YYEEEE. V lost 5 bases, J lost 1 base, and 22 bases lay in between. The CDR3 has 17 amino acids. The CDR3 DNA follows: TGTGCCAGCAGTTTGAAACCAGGGGGGGACAGGTCCTACGAGCAGTACTTC. This codes for CASSLKPGGDRSYEQYF.

This clone appeared once. The rearrangement links TRBV7-4 to TRBJ1-6, with D possibly TRBD1 on 6 matching bases. Germline V lookup: CDR1 SGHVT, CDR2 SQSDAQ. The CDR3 contains 17 residues. V lost 4 bases and J 3 bases, leaving 16 bases between the germline ends. This chain's CDR3 is CASSSGPMTGYNSPLHF. The CDR3 bases are TGTGCCAGCAGCTCTGGCCCAATGACAGGCTATAATTCACCCCTCCACTTT.

V is TRBV18 and J is TRBJ2-7; a possible D gene is TRBD1 (6 bases). In germline, CDR1 is KGHSH, CDR2 LQKENI. V shed 3 bases and J shed 0 bases, with 12 bases lying between them. The length of the CDR3 is 15 residues. The CDR3: CASSPSRDTSYEQYF. CDR3 nucleotide sequence: TGTGCCAGCTCACCCAGCCGGGACACCTCCTACGAGCAGTACTTC.

This clone was detected a few times. This rearrangement joins TRBV7-8 to TRBJ2-7, with D uncertain. The CDR3 totals 15 residues. Germline values: CDR1 SGHVS, CDR2 FQNEAQ. Deletions cut 2 bases from V and 2 bases from J, with 13 bases between. CDR3: CASSLSLDTAYEQYF. The CDR3 DNA sequence: TGTGCCAGCAGCTTATCGCTCGACACCGCCTACGAGCAGTACTTC.

The J gene is TRBJ1-1, the V gene TRBV27, with D possibly being TRBD1 (5 bases). The CDR3 is made up of 14 amino acids. Per the germline V gene, CDR1 is MNHEY and CDR2 is SMNVEV (reference sequence). V dropped 4 bases and J dropped 3 bases, with 12 bases sitting between them. The CDR3 nucleotides read TGTGCCAGCAGTTCCGCGGGGGGGGACACTGAAGCTTTCTTT. This encodes CASSSAGGDTEAFF.

The J gene is TRBJ2-7, the V gene TRBV11-3; 7 bases are shared with TRBD2. CDR1 is SGHNT, CDR2 YENEEA, per germline. V lost 5 bases to trimming and J lost 6 bases; unmatched junction nucleotides: 7. This CDR3 spans 13 amino acids. The CDR3: CASSARGVAEQYF. Written as DNA, the CDR3 is TGTGCCAGCAGCGCCCGGGGGGTAGCCGAGCAGTACTTC.